Presented here are 30 T cell receptor beta chains from one specimen sequenced in a study of PD-1 blockade in classical Hodgkin lymphoma (dated by TCRdb to the early 2020s). Library preparation employed the immunoSEQ multiplex PCR assay. TCRdb's version of the immuneACCESS table is confined to in-frame rearrangements and falls short of the full clone set. An unresolved V gene accounts for under half of the shortfall where checked; the remainder is of unknown origin. The sample includes roughly 90,000 clones, with roughly 76% observed a single time. The top ten clonotypes cover 15% to 20% of the sample. The time point label corresponds to: cycle 2 day 1 (C2D1) of nivolumab. All trial patients had relapsed after autologous stem cell transplantation, with cohorts A, B and C differing in prior brentuximab vedotin exposure. Sequenced material: peripheral blood mononuclear cells (PBMCs), taken before the second cycle of nivolumab. The receptors originated from a human donor with classical Hodgkin lymphoma.

This chain joins TRBV5-1 and TRBJ1-2, with D hard to call. Germline CDR1 reads SGHRS; CDR2 reads YFSETQ. V lost 0 bases to trimming and J lost 1 base, with 7 bases between them. The CDR3 runs 14 residues. This CDR3 is CASSLAGSNYGYTF. CDR3 DNA: TGCGCCAGCAGCTTGGCCGGCAGTAACTATGGCTACACCTTC. The complete variable domain, with remaining parts taken from reference TRBV5-1 and TRBJ1-2, reads KAGVTQTPRYLIKTRGQQVTLSCSPISGHRSVSWYQQTPGQGLQFLFEYFSETQRNKGNFPGRFSGRQFSNSRSEMNVSTLELGDSALYLCASSLAGSNYGYTFGSGTRLTVV.

The genes are TRBV5-1 and TRBJ2-5, with TRBD2 matching 10 bases. V lost 6 bases and J lost 3; bases outside the gene matches: 11. The CDR3 is made up of 16 amino acids. The germline V gene encodes CDR1 SGHRS and CDR2 YFSETQ. The CDR3 coding sequence is TGCGCCAGCACCCCCGGTGTTCTAGCGGGAGAAGAGACCCAGTACTTC. Its protein product is CASTPGVLAGEETQYF.

The chain uses TRBV6-4 and TRBJ2-3; no clear D. Germline V lookup: CDR1 MRHNA, CDR2 SNTAGT. V lost 4 bases and J lost 7, with 6 bases in between. The CDR3 is 11 residues long. The CDR3 sequence is CASSASHTQYF. The CDR3 DNA is TGTGCCAGCAGTGCTTCTCATACGCAGTATTTT.

This clone has just one count. The chain joins TRBV6-5 to TRBJ2-4; D uncertain. V lost 6 bases, J lost 9 bases, and 18 bases lay in between. The CDR3 totals 14 residues. CDR1 MNHEY and CDR2 SVGAGI come from the germline V gene. The CDR3 region has the DNA TGTGCCAGCAGCCCTCTAGGTAGTCTCGGCATTCAGTACTTC. It is translated as CASSPLGSLGIQYF.

This clone appeared a single time. The chain joins TRBV19 to TRBJ2-3; D is perhaps TRBD2 (6 bases). V was trimmed by 6 bases and J by 0 bases, leaving 13 bases between them. This CDR3 has 15 residues. The germline CDR1 and CDR2 sequences are LNHDA and SQIVND (reference sequence). CDR3 nucleotides: TGTGCCAGTAGGCTTAGCGGTCCGAGCACAGATACGCAGTATTTT. Residues: CASRLSGPSTDTQYF.

The chain combines TRBV14 with TRBJ2-1, with 9 positions matching TRBD2. The CDR3 length is 15 residues. The V segment lost 8 bases and the J segment 0 bases; nucleotides outside the gene matches: 5. The V gene's germline CDR1 is SGHDN and CDR2 FVKESK. DNA for the CDR3: TGTGCCAGCGTAGCAGCGGGAGGCTCCTACAATGAGCAGTTCTTC. Translation: CASVAAGGSYNEQFF. Full variable domain (remainder filled in from reference TRBV14 and TRBJ2-1): EAGVTQFPSHSVIEKGQTVTLRCDPISGHDNLYWYRRVMGKEIKFLLHFVKESKQDESGMPNNRFLAERTGGTYSTLKVQPAELEDSGVYFCASVAAGGSYNEQFFGPGTRLTVL.

As DNA, the CDR3 is TGTGCCAGCAGTGAATGGGGACCAGGTGGTGAAAAACTGTTTTTT. Its protein is CASSEWGPGGEKLFF. The rearrangement uses TRBV6-1 and TRBJ1-4; possible D gene TRBD1, 5 bases. The CDR3 totals 15 residues. Trimming took off 2 bases at V and 7 bases at J, with 14 bases between the two ends. CDR1 and CDR2 from the germline V gene are MNHNS and SASEGT.

The CDR3 loop is CAIMSGASYEQYF. CDR3 DNA: TGTGCCATCATGTCGGGAGCTAGTTACGAGCAGTACTTC. This sequence joins TRBV10-3 and TRBJ2-7; D may be TRBD2 (6 bases). The CDR3 is made up of 13 amino acids. V gave up 7 bases and J gave up 4 bases, with 14 bases separating them. Germline values: CDR1 ENHRY, CDR2 SYGVKD.

The chain recombines TRBV9 with TRBJ1-2, with 7 bases lining up with TRBD1. The V and J ends lost 4 bases and 4 bases, in that order; junction bases with no gene match: 7. Germline loops: CDR1 SGDLS, CDR2 YYNGEE. This CDR3 is built from 14 residues. The DNA for the CDR3 is TGTGCCAGCAGCCCGACCACAGGGGTCTATGGCTACACCTTC. Protein: CASSPTTGVYGYTF.

This chain uses TRBV19 with TRBJ1-5, with D perhaps matching TRBD1 (6 bases). Germline assignment: CDR1 LNHDA and CDR2 SQIVND (reference sequence). V was shortened by 5 bases and J by 7 bases, with 12 bases between the two germline ends. The CDR3 consists of 13 residues. CDR3 DNA: TGTGCCAGTAGTTCACAGGGTGACCAGCCCCAGCATTTT. Translation gives CASSSQGDQPQHF.

This rearrangement joins TRBV6-5 to TRBJ2-5, with 7 nucleotides matching TRBD2. V was pared by 7 bases and J by 2 bases, with 7 bases of the junction left unmatched. Germline V gene data show CDR1 as MNHEY and CDR2 as SVGAGI. The CDR3 covers 14 residues. CDR3 sequence reads: CASKERGTQETQYF. In DNA form, the CDR3 reads TGTGCCAGCAAGGAGCGGGGAACGCAAGAGACCCAGTACTTC.

This chain joins TRBV18 and TRBJ2-7; D is tentatively TRBD1 or TRBD2 (5 bases each). The CDR3 contains 14 residues. Germline CDR1 and CDR2: KGHSH and LQKENI. V was shortened by 6 bases and J by 2 bases, with 14 bases between the two germline ends. CDR3 sequence reads: CASSDQGPTYEQYF. The CDR3 nucleotides read TGTGCCAGCTCGGACCAGGGACCGACCTACGAGCAGTACTTC.

The chain links TRBV29-1 to TRBJ2-7; 7 bases are a match to TRBD1. The CDR3 runs 12 residues. J lost 3 bases, V lost 5 bases, and 4 bases had no gene match. Germline V CDR1 and CDR2: SQVTM, ANQGSEA. The CDR3 sequence is CSVRQGLYEQYF. Written as DNA, the CDR3 is TGCAGCGTTCGACAGGGCCTCTACGAGCAGTACTTC.

The genes are TRBV7-8 and TRBJ2-1, with a possible D match to TRBD2 (5 bases). The V and J ends lost 8 bases and 0 bases respectively, with 11 bases between them. This CDR3 has 14 residues. The V gene's germline CDR1 is SGHVS and CDR2 FQNEAQ. The CDR3 region has the DNA TGTGCCAGCGGAGGTGGTAGCTCCTACAATGAGCAGTTCTTC. It codes for CASGGGSSYNEQFF.

V gene TRBV4-2 combines with J gene TRBJ2-7, with D unresolved. Between the trimmed V and J ends, which lost 2 bases and 1 base, there was a span of 6 bases. The V gene's germline CDR1 is LGHNA and CDR2 YNFKEQ. CDR3 length: 13 residues. The CDR3 protein is CASSQPPSYEQYF. DNA of the CDR3: TGTGCCAGCAGCCAACCGCCGTCCTACGAGCAGTACTTC.

The chain is built from TRBV4-2 and TRBJ2-7, with 9 bases aligning to TRBD2. The ends lost 0 bases at V and 2 bases at J; junction bases unmatched: 5. The CDR3 spans 16 residues. CDR1 and CDR2 (germline): LGHNA, YNFKEQ. The CDR3 nucleotides read TGTGCCAGCAGCCAAGACAAGGGCGGGAGGGCCTACGAGCAGTACTTC. It translates to CASSQDKGGRAYEQYF.

This clone was counted a few times. The chain employs TRBV9 and TRBJ2-3, with unresolved D. Germline loops: CDR1 SGDLS, CDR2 YYNGEE. This CDR3 comprises 14 residues. V was shortened by 0 bases and J by 2 bases, with 7 bases between the two germline ends. The CDR3 nucleotides read TGTGCCAGCAGCGTAGCGGCTAACACAGATACGCAGTATTTT. This sequence encodes CASSVAANTDTQYF.

Concerning this clone: Other nucleotide sequences from this sample produce the same CDR3. The chain carries TRBV6-5 and TRBJ2-3; D remains ambiguous. Germline CDR1 is MNHEY and CDR2 is SVGAGI. The CDR3 is 12 amino acids. V shed 6 bases and J shed 0 bases, with 4 bases lying between them. The CDR3 is CASRASTDTQYF. CDR3 DNA: TGTGCCAGCAGGGCTAGCACAGATACGCAGTATTTT.

This clone has a handful of counts. The chain recombines TRBV19 with TRBJ2-1; 14 bases are shared with TRBD2. Germline-derived CDR1 and CDR2 are LNHDA and SQIVND (reference sequence). The CDR3 is 15 residues long. The J segment lost 9 bases and the V segment lost 4 bases, leaving 5 bases of the junction unmatched. The CDR3 region is CASSTRTSGRPEQFF. The CDR3 DNA reads as TGTGCCAGTAGTACCCGGACTAGCGGGAGGCCTGAGCAGTTCTTC.

This chain uses TRBV19 with TRBJ2-3, with a possible D match to TRBD1 (6 bases). V lost 5 bases and J 4 bases, leaving 10 bases between the germline ends. Germline V gives CDR1 LNHDA, CDR2 SQIVND (reference sequence). This CDR3 contains 13 residues. CDR3 sequence: CASSGTFSDTQYF. The CDR3 DNA follows: TGTGCCAGTAGTGGGACATTTTCAGATACGCAGTATTTT.

This chain connects TRBV2 to TRBJ1-2; possible D gene TRBD1, 6 bases. The germline V and J ends were trimmed by 6 bases and 6 bases, with 14 bases remaining between them. Germline CDR1 is SNHLY and CDR2 is FYNNEI. This CDR3 is 13 amino acids long. CDR3 loop: CASSATGQNGYTF. The CDR3 DNA is TGTGCCAGCAGCGCAACGGGACAAAATGGCTACACCTTC. The entire variable domain, with the rest obtained from reference TRBV2 and TRBJ1-2, is as follows: EPEVTQTPSHQVTQMGQEVILRCVPISNHLYFYWYRQILGQKVEFLVSFYNNEISEKSEIFDDQFSVERPDGSNFTLKIRSTKLEDSAMYFCASSATGQNGYTFGSGTRLTVV.

The chain uses TRBV7-2 and TRBJ1-1; D might be TRBD1 (5 bases). CDR3 length: 16 amino acids. Germline CDR1 SGHTA, CDR2 FQGNSA. The V end lost 2 bases, the J end lost 0 bases, and 13 bases lay between the germline ends. The CDR3 region has the DNA TGTGCCAGCAGCTTATTTCAGGGCCGCCTGAACACTGAAGCTTTCTTT. Encoded protein: CASSLFQGRLNTEAFF.

This sequence joins TRBV5-1 and TRBJ1-2, with 7 bases matching TRBD1. The germline CDR1 and CDR2 sequences are SGHRS and YFSETQ. V was pared by 0 bases and J by 6 bases, with 8 bases of the junction left unmatched. This CDR3 region has 15 residues. As DNA, the CDR3 is TGCGCCAGCAGCTTGGAATGGTGGGACAGAGATGGCTACACCTTC. It translates to CASSLEWWDRDGYTF.

The rearrangement uses TRBV10-3 and TRBJ1-5; 9 bases agree with TRBD1. Germline V lookup: CDR1 ENHRY, CDR2 SYGVKD. V lost 8 bases, J lost 6 bases, and 2 bases stayed unmatched. The CDR3 sequence is 12 residues long. The CDR3 coding sequence is TGTGCCATCGGACAGGGGATTCAGCCCCAGCATTTT. It codes for CAIGQGIQPQHF.

V usage is TRBV5-1 and J usage is TRBJ2-7; the match to TRBD2 covers 12 bases. CDR1 SGHRS and CDR2 YFSETQ come from the germline V gene. V was pared by 3 bases and J by 5 bases, with 9 bases of the junction left unmatched. The CDR3 runs to 16 residues. The CDR3 DNA is TGCGCCAGCAGCTCCCAGACTAGCGGGAGCACCCACGAGCAGTACTTC. Translating gives CASSSQTSGSTHEQYF.

J is TRBJ2-1 and V is TRBV7-2, with unresolved D. The V end was cut by 2 bases, the J end by 6 bases, with 8 bases between. The CDR3 spans 13 residues. The germline gives CDR1 SGHTA, CDR2 FQGNSA. The CDR3 here is CASSLNRANEQFF. In DNA, the CDR3 is TGTGCCAGCAGCTTAAACCGGGCCAATGAGCAGTTCTTC. The full variable domain, its missing parts supplied by reference TRBV7-2 and TRBJ2-1, is GAGVSQSPSNKVTEKGKDVELRCDPISGHTALYWYRQSLGQGLEFLIYFQGNSAPDKSGLPSDRFSAERTGGSVSTLTIQRTQQEDSAVYLCASSLNRANEQFFGPGTRLTVL.

Concerning this clone: The sample carries other DNA sequences with the same CDR3. V usage is TRBV29-1 and J usage is TRBJ1-2; 11 bases line up with TRBD1. CDR1 SQVTM and CDR2 ANQGSEA come from the germline V gene. V was clipped by 4 bases and J by 8 bases; unmatched bases: 6. The length of the CDR3 is 13 residues. In DNA, the CDR3 is TGCAGCGTTGTTGGACAGGGGGCTTGGGGCTACACCTTC. It yields the protein CSVVGQGAWGYTF.

The V gene is TRBV2, the J gene TRBJ2-1; 14 nucleotides match TRBD2. The CDR3 runs 16 residues. Per the germline V gene, CDR1 is SNHLY and CDR2 is FYNNEI. V dropped 6 bases and J dropped 9; count of bases not matched to a gene: 10. The CDR3 region has the DNA TGTGCCAGCAGGGCAGGACTAGCGGGAGGAGCGGGTGAGCAGTTCTTC. Translation: CASRAGLAGGAGEQFF.

The chain uses TRBV25-1 and TRBJ2-5, with D perhaps assigned TRBD1 or TRBD2 (10 bases each). CDR1 is MGHDK and CDR2 is SYGVNS in the germline V gene. The V end was cut by 7 bases, the J end by 9 bases, with 21 bases between. CDR3 length: 14 amino acids. The CDR3 nucleotides are TGTGCCAGCACCGTAGCGGGAGGACAGGGGGCCCAGTACTTC. Protein sequence: CASTVAGGQGAQYF.

The chain combines TRBV5-6 with TRBJ1-2, with D hard to call. The CDR3 length is 13 residues. Per germline, CDR1 SGHDT and CDR2 YYEEEE. The ends were cut back, 0 bases at V and 7 bases at J, with 10 bases in the middle. CDR3 amino acids: CASSLVGVGGYTF. The DNA for the CDR3 is TGTGCCAGCAGCTTGGTCGGGGTCGGTGGCTACACCTTC.